The 14 T cell receptor beta chains in this list originate from one sample, sequenced in a study of T cells in Graves' hyperthyroidism and ophthalmopathy. Using RNA transcripts as the source, TCR beta CDR3 regions were amplified. First-round RT-PCR with HTBI primers amplified the TCR CDR3 region. A single record per CDR3 protein comes from TCRdb applying MiXCR to the multiplex PCR reads. The sample contains around 540,000 distinct CDR3 sequences, 40% to 55% of which appear only once. Material for sequencing was peripheral blood or thyroid tissue (not recorded which). All receptors come from a woman aged 18-35 years with Graves' hyperthyroidism.

As regards this clonotype: A read error may be the cause here, since a much bigger clone is one base away. The CDR3 coding sequence is TGTGCCAGCAGCTTTGATTCAGGCACTGAAGCTTTCTTT. It yields the protein CASSFDSGTEAFF. The rearrangement links TRBV11-3 to TRBJ1-1; no reliable D call. This CDR3 has 13 amino acids. Trimming took off 3 bases at V and 4 bases at J, with 9 bases between the two ends. Germline lookup yields CDR1 SGHNT and CDR2 YENEEA.

This clonotype was seen a few times. J is TRBJ2-7 and V is TRBV7-9; no definite D call. Trimming shortened V by 0 bases and J by 0 bases, and 12 bases separated the two germline ends. CDR3 length: 16 residues. In germline, CDR1 is SEHNR, CDR2 FQNEAQ (reference sequence). The CDR3 region is CASSLAAGWGSYEQYF. The CDR3 nucleotides read TGTGCCAGCAGCTTAGCGGCTGGGTGGGGCTCCTACGAGCAGTACTTC. Supplemented by reference TRBV7-9 and TRBJ2-7, the full variable domain reads DTGVSQNPRHKITKRGQNVTFRCDPISEHNRLYWYRQTLGQGPEFLTYFQNEAQLEKSRLLSDRFSAERPKGSFSTLEIQRTEQGDSAMYLCASSLAAGWGSYEQYFGPGTRLTVT.

The chain links TRBV29-1 to TRBJ2-2, with unresolved D. The CDR3 contains 15 residues. Germline CDR1 is SQVTM and CDR2 is ANQGSEA. V was cut by 3 bases and J by 3 bases, with 14 bases left in between. The CDR3 here is CSVDMGKVDTGELFF. In DNA form, the CDR3 reads TGCAGCGTTGATATGGGGAAGGTGGACACCGGGGAGCTGTTTTTT.

The V gene is TRBV11-1, the J gene TRBJ2-7; the D call may be TRBD1 or TRBD2 (6 bases each). Trimming left V 8 bases short and J 7 bases short, with 21 bases between. Germline CDR1 and CDR2: SGHAT and FQDESV (reference sequence). There are 14 residues in the CDR3. Here the CDR3 reads CASQGTQGTLEQYF. The CDR3 nucleotides read TGTGCCAGCCAAGGGACTCAGGGGACCTTGGAGCAGTACTTC.

The chain uses TRBV15 and TRBJ1-4; TRBD1 matches at 8 bases. V was clipped by 4 bases and J by 5 bases; unmatched bases: 3. CDR1 LNHNV and CDR2 YYDKDF come from the germline V gene (reference sequence). The CDR3 runs 14 residues. CDR3 protein: CATSTRTGNEKLFF. The CDR3 region has the DNA TGTGCCACCAGCACAAGGACAGGGAATGAAAAACTGTTTTTT.

The table lists this clonotype with a few counts. Without the conserved terminal phenylalanine or tryptophan, this CDR3 likely stems from a read error. The DNA is omitted, as the CDR3 cannot be located on it reliably, and the CDR3 follows TCRdb's listing. The J gene is TRBJ1-1, the V gene TRBV20-1; the D call TRBD1 from the table was never checked on the DNA. The CDR3 is 13 residues long, counting both termini. Germline assignment: CDR1 DFQATT and CDR2 SNEGSKA (reference sequence). The CDR3: CSASLDWGQGSPL.

This clonotype was detected many times. This sequence joins TRBV10-3 and TRBJ1-1; unclear D gene. The germline V gene encodes CDR1 ENHRY and CDR2 SYGVKD. This CDR3 spans 14 amino acids. Trimming pared 10 bases from V and 1 base from J, leaving 16 bases between. CDR3 in DNA: TGTGCCACCGAACCTACAGCGGAGAACACTGAAGCTTTCTTT. Its protein product is CATEPTAENTEAFF.

The chain recombines TRBV10-3 with TRBJ2-7; D possibly corresponds to TRBD2 (5 bases). V was pared by 4 bases and J by 5 bases, with 6 bases between. This CDR3 spans 11 amino acids. Germline V gene lookup returns CDR1 ENHRY and CDR2 SYGVKD. The CDR3 sequence is CAISVEDEQYF. DNA for the CDR3: TGTGCCATCAGTGTGGAGGACGAGCAGTACTTC.

V and J are TRBV2 and TRBJ1-6; D ambiguous. The germline gives CDR1 SNHLY, CDR2 FYNNEI. The CDR3 contains 14 residues. V was pared by 5 bases and J by 7 bases, with 12 bases between. This chain's CDR3 is CASSYKSWNSPLHF. As DNA, the CDR3 is TGTGCCAGCAGTTACAAGTCGTGGAATTCACCCCTCCACTTT.

This rearrangement joins TRBV2 to TRBJ2-5; weak D call: TRBD2 (5 bases). The CDR3 length is 16 residues. Germline V gives CDR1 SNHLY, CDR2 FYNNEI. V shed 5 bases and J shed 5 bases, with 21 bases lying between them. In DNA form, the CDR3 reads TGTGCCAGCAGTTTCGCGGACTCCCCGCAAAGGGAGACCCAGTACTTC. Amino acid sequence: CASSFADSPQRETQYF.

This clonotype was counted at least ten times. The chain uses TRBV2 and TRBJ2-5; unclear D gene. This CDR3 is built from 14 residues. The V end was cut by 3 bases, the J end by 1 base, with 9 bases between. The germline CDR1 and CDR2 sequences are SNHLY and FYNNEI. CDR3 bases: TGTGCCAGCAGTGATAGGAACAGCCAAGAGACCCAGTACTTC. Its translation is CASSDRNSQETQYF.

V usage is TRBV2 and J usage is TRBJ1-4; 10 bases align to TRBD1. CDR1 is SNHLY and CDR2 is FYNNEI in the germline V gene. V was clipped by 5 bases and J by 3 bases; unmatched bases: 3. This CDR3 has 15 residues. CDR3 bases: TGTGCCAGCAGTCCCGGGACAGGGGCTAATGAAAAACTGTTTTTT. Residues: CASSPGTGANEKLFF. Full variable domain (remainder filled in from reference TRBV2 and TRBJ1-4): EPEVTQTPSHQVTQMGQEVILRCVPISNHLYFYWYRQILGQKVEFLVSFYNNEISEKSEIFDDQFSVERPDGSNFTLKIRSTKLEDSAMYFCASSPGTGANEKLFFGSGTQLSVL.

The sample holds one count of this clonotype. No conserved phenylalanine or tryptophan is present at the end of the CDR3, so a read error is the likely explanation. This sequence joins TRBV7-2 and TRBJ2-7, with a weak D call TRBD1 (6 bases). The length of the CDR3 is 14 residues. Between the trimmed V and J ends, which lost 1 base and 5 bases, there was a span of 12 bases. CDR1 SGHTA and CDR2 FQGNSA come from the germline V gene. The CDR3 region has the DNA TGTGCCAGCAGCTTAGGAGGGGGTATGAACGAGCAGTACCTC. Residues: CASSLGGGMNEQYL.

This clonotype appeared many times. One end of the junction varies from germline; a read error may be responsible. The chain uses TRBV5-1 and TRBJ1-2; D remains ambiguous. CDR3 size: 13 residues. CDR1 and CDR2 from the germline V gene are SGHRS and YFSETQ. CDR3 in DNA: TGTGCCAGCAGTCCGGGGAGCTACTATGGCTACACCTTC. Translating it yields CASSPGSYYGYTF.